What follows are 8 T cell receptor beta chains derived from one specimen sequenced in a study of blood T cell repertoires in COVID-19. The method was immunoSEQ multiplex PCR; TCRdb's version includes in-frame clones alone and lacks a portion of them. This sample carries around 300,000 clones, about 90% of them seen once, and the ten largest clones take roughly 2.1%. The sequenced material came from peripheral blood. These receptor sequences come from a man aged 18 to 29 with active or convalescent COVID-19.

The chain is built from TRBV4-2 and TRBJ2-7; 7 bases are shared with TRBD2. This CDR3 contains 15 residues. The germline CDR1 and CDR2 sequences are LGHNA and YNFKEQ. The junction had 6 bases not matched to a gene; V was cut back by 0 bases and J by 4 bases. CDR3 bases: TGTGCCAGCAGCCAAGATAGGACGGGGGGTTACGAGCAGTACTTC. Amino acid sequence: CASSQDRTGGYEQYF.

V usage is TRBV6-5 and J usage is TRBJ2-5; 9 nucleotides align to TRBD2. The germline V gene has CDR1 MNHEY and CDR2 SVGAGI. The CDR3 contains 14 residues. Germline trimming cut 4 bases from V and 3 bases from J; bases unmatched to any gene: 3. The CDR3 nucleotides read TGTGCCAGCAGTTCCATAGCGGGGGAAGAGACCCAGTACTTC. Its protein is CASSSIAGEETQYF.

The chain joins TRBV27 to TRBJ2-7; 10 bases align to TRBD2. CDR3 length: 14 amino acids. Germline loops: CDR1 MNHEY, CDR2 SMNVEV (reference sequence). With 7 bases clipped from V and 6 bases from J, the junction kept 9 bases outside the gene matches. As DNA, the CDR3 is TGTGCCAGCAAGGAAGCGGGAGGGCCCCCCGAGCAGTACTTC. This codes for CASKEAGGPPEQYF.

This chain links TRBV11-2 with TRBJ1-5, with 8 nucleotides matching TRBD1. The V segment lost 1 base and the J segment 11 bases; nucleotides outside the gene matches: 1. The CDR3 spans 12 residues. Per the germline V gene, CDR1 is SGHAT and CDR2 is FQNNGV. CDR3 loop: CASSLVGQAQHF. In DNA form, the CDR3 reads TGTGCCAGCAGCTTAGTGGGACAGGCCCAGCATTTT.

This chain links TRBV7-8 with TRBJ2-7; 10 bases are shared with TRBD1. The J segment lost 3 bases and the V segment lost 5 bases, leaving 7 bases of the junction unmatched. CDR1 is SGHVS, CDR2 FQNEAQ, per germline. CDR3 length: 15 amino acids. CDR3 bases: TGTGCCAGCAGCCAACGGGACAGGGGATTCTACGAGCAGTACTTC. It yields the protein CASSQRDRGFYEQYF.

The CDR3 protein is CASSYRRGVDTEAFF. The DNA for the CDR3 is TGTGCCAGCAGTTACCGCCGGGGGGTGGACACTGAAGCTTTCTTT. V and J are TRBV6-5 and TRBJ1-1; weak D call: TRBD1 (5 bases). Germline V lookup: CDR1 MNHEY, CDR2 SVGAGI. The CDR3 sequence is 15 residues long. Deletions cut 2 bases from V and 3 bases from J, with 13 bases between.

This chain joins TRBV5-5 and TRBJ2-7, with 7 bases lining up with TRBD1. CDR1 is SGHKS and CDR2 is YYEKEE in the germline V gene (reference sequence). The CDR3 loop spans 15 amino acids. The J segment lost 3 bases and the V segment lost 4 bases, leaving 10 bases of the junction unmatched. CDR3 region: CASSVVPGQSYEQYF. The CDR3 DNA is TGTGCCAGCAGCGTTGTCCCGGGACAGAGCTACGAGCAGTACTTC.

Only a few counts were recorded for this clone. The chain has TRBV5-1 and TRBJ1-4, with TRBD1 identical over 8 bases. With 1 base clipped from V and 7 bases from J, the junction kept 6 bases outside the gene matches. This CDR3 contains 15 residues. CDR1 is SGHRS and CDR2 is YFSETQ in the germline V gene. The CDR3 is CASSLQGARSEKLFF. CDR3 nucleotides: TGCGCCAGCAGCTTGCAGGGGGCGCGAAGTGAAAAACTGTTTTTT.